This TCR beta chain stems from a study of cytomegalovirus exposure and HLA in healthy donors. The PCR used 60 Vbeta and 13 Jbeta primers. Assay used: immunoSEQ multiplex PCR; TCRdb lists only in-frame clones, some missing. The sample shows 100,000 to 150,000 clones, just under 75% of them seen only once. Overall study findings and caveats: Common viral pathogens seemed to be connected with several of the most significant clusters, according to a later analysis. Clonal expansion was found to be greater in HLA-associated TCR beta chains than in equally common others in a later analysis. The study assumed roughly uniform donor sequencing depth for presence/absence analyses.

Germline CDR1 is SGHRS and CDR2 is YFSETQ. The CDR3 loop spans 14 amino acids. V was trimmed by 4 bases and J by 0 bases, leaving 5 bases between them. Note on this clone: Its antigen is unknown. This sample includes further DNA sequences coding for the same CDR3.

V is TRBV5-1 and J is TRBJ2-6; D gene ambiguous. This clonotype originated in a man in his sixties in good health and CMV-seropositive. Sequencing was performed on PBMCs. This CDR3 reads CASSDSSGANVLTF. The CDR3 DNA reads as TGCGCCAGCAGCGACTCCTCTGGGGCCAACGTCCTGACTTTC.